This T cell receptor beta chain was identified during a study of control samples from healthy donors and cancer patients. Libraries were prepared by immunoSEQ multiplex PCR; TCRdb keeps only in-frame clonotypes and omits some of them. Of about 18,000 clones listed, approximately 81% are singletons. In germline, CDR1 is GTSNPN, CDR2 SVGIG (reference sequence). Trimming removed 7 bases from V and 6 bases from J, with 13 bases in between. There are 11 residues in the CDR3. The TCR comes from a woman between 70 and 85 years old with lung cancer. V usage is TRBV30 and J usage is TRBJ2-7; D is unresolved. The specimen sequenced was PBMCs. The CDR3 DNA follows: TGTGCCTACACCTCCCGCGCCGAGCAGTACTTC. It is translated as CAYTSRAEQYF.